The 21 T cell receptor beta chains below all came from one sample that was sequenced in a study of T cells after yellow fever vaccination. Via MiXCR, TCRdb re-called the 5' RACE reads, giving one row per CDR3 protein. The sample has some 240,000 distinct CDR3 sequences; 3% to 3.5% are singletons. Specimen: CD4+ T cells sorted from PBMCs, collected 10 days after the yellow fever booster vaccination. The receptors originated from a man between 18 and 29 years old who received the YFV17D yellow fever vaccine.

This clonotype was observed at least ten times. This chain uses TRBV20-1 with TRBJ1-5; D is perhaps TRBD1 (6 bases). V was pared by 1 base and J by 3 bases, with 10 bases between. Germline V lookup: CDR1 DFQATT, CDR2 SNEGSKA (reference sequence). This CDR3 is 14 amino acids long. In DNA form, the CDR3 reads TGCAGTGCTAGAGTACAGGGTAACAATCAGCCCCAGCATTTT. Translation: CSARVQGNNQPQHF.

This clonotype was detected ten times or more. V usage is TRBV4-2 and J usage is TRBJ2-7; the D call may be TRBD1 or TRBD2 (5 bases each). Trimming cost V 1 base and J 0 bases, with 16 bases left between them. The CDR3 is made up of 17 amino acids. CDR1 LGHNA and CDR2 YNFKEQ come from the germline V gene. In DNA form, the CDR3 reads TGTGCCAGCAGCCAAGGAGGGGTAGAACCCCGCTCCTACGAGCAGTACTTC. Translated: CASSQGGVEPRSYEQYF.

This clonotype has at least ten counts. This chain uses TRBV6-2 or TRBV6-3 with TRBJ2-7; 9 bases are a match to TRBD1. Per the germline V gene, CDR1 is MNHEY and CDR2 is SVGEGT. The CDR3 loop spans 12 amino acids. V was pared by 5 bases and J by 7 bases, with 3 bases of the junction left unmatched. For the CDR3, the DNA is TGTGCCAGCAGTCAGGGGACAGGGGAGCAGTACGTC. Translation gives CASSQGTGEQYV.

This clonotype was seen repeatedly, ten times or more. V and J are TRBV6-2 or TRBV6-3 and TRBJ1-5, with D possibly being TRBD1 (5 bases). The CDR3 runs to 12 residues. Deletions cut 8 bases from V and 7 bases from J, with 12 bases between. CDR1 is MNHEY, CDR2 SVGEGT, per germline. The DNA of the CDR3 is TGTGCCAGCGGGGCAGGTAAGCAGCCCCAGCATTTT. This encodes CASGAGKQPQHF.

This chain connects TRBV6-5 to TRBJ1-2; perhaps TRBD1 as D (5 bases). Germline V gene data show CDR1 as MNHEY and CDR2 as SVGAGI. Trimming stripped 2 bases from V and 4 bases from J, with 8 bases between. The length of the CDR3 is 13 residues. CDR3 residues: CASSYGAPYGYTF. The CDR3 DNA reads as TGTGCCAGCAGTTACGGGGCGCCCTATGGCTACACCTTC.

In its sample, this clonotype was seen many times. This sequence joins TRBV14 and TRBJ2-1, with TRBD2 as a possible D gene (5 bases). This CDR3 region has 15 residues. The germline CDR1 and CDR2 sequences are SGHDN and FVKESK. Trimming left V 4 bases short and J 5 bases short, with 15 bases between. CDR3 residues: CASSLYVAGHNEQFF. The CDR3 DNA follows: TGTGCCAGCAGCCTCTATGTTGCGGGTCACAATGAGCAGTTCTTC.

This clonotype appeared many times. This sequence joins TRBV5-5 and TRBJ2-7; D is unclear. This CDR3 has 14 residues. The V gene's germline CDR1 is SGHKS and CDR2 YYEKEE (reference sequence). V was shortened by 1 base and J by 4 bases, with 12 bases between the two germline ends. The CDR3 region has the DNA TGTGCCAGCAGCTTGAGGGCAAATCCTTACGAGCAGTACTTC. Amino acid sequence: CASSLRANPYEQYF.

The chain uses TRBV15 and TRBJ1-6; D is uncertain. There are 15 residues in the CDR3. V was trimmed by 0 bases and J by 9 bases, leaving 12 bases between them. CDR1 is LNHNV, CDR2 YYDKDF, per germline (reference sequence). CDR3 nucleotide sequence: TGTGCCACCAGCAGAGATCTGGGGTCAGCTTCACCCCTCCACTTT. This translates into CATSRDLGSASPLHF.

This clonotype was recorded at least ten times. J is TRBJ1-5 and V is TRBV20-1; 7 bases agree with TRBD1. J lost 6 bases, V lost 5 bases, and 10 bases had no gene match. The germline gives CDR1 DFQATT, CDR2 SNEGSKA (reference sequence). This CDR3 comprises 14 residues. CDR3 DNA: TGCAGTGCTCACACTCAGGGGGGAGGTCAGCCCCAGCATTTT. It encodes CSAHTQGGGQPQHF.

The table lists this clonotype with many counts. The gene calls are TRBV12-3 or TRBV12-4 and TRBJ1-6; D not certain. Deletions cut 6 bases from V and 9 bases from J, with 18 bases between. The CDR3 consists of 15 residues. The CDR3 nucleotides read TGTGCCAGCAGCCCCCCCCGGGCCAGAGGTTCACCCCTCCACTTT. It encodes CASSPPRARGSPLHF.

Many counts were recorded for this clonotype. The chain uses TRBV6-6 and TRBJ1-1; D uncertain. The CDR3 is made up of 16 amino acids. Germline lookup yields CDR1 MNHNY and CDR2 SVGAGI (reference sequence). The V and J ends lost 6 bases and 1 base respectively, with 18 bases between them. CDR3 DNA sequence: TGTGCCAGCAGCCCCTTAGGGTGGGAGGAGAACACTGAAGCTTTCTTT. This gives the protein CASSPLGWEENTEAFF.

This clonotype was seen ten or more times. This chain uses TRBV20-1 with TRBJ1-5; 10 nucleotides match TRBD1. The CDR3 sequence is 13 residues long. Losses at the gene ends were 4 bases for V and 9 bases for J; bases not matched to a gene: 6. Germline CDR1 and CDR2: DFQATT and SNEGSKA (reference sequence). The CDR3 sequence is CSAMGQGKGPQHF. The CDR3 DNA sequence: TGCAGTGCTATGGGACAGGGGAAAGGGCCCCAGCATTTT.

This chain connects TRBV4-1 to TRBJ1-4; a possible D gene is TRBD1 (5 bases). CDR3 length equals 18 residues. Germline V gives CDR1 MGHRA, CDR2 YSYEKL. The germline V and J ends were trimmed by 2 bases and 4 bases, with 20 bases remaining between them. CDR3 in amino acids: CASSQTNWGKGDNEKLFF. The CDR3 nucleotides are TGCGCCAGCAGCCAAACGAATTGGGGGAAAGGGGATAATGAAAAACTGTTTTTT.

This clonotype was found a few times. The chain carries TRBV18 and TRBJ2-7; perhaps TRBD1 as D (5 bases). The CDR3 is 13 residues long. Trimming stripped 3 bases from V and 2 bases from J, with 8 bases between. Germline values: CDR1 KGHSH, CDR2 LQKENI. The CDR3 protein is CASSPDITYEQYV. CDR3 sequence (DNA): TGTGCCAGCTCACCGGACATTACCTACGAGCAGTACGTC.

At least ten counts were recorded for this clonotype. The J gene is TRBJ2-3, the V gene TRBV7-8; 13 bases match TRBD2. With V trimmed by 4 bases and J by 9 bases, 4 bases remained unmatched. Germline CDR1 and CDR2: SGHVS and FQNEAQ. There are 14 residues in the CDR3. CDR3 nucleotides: TGTGCCAGCAGCTCACTAGCGGGGGGGGGCACGCAGTATTTT. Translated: CASSSLAGGGTQYF. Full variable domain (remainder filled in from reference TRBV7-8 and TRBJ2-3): GAGVSQSPRYKVAKRGQDVALRCDPISGHVSLFWYQQALGQGPEFLTYFQNEAQLDKSGLPSDRFFAERPEGSVSTLKIQRTQQEDSAVYLCASSSLAGGGTQYFGPGTRLTVL.

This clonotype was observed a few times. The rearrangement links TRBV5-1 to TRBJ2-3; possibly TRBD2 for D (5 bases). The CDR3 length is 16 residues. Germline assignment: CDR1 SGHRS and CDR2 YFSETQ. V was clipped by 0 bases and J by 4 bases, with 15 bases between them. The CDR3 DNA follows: TGCGCCAGCAGCTTGGTTACTAGTAGTGGAGCAGATACGCAGTATTTT. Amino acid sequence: CASSLVTSSGADTQYF.

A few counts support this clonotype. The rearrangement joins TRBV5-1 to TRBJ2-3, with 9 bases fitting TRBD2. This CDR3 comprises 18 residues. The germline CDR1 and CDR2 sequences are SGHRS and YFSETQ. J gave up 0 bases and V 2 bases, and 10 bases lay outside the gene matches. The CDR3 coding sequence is TGCGCCAGCAGCTTAGTAGCGGGGGCCCCTCCTAGCACAGATACGCAGTATTTT. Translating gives CASSLVAGAPPSTDTQYF.

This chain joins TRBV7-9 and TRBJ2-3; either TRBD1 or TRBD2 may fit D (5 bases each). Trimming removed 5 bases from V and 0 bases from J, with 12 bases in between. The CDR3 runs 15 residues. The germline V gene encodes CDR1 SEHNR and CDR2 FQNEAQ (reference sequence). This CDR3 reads CASSRDPGSTDTQYF. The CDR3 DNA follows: TGTGCCAGCAGCCGGGACCCCGGGAGCACAGATACGCAGTATTTT.

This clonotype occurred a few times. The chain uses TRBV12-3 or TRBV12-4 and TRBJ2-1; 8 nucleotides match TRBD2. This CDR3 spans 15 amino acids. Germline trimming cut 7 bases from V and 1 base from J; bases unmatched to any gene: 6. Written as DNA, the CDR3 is TGTGCCAGCACCCCATTAGCGGGATCCTACAATGAGCAGTTCTTC. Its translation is CASTPLAGSYNEQFF.

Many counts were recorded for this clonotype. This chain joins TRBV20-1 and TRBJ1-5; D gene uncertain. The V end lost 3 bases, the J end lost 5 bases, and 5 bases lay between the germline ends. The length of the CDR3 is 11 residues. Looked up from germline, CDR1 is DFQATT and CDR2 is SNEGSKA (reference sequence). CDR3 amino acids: CSASGDQPQHF. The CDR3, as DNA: TGCAGTGCTAGTGGGGATCAGCCCCAGCATTTT.

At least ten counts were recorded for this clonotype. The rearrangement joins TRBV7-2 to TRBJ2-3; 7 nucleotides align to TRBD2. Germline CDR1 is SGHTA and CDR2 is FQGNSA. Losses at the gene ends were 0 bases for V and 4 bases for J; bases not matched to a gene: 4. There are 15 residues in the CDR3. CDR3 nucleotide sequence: TGTGCCAGCAGCTTAGCCGGGGGGAGGGCAGATACGCAGTATTTT. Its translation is CASSLAGGRADTQYF.